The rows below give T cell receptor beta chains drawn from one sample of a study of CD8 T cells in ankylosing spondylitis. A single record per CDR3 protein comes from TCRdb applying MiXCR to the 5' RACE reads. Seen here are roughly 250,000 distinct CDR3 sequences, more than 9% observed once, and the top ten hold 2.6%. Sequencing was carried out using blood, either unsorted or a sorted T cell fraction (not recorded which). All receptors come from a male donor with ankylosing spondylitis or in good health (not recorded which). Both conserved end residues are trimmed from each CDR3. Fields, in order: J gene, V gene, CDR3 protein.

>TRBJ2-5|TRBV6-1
ASSESRSQETQY
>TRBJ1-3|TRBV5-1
ASSSKGDGNTIY
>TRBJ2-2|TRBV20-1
SARDHENTGELF
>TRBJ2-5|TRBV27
ASSPSTSGIYKAETQY
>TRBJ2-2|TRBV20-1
SARDRRLSAGELF
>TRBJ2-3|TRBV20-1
SANLGQGADTQY
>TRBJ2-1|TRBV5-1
ASSFNPGSYNEQF
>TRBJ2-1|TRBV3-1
ASSQYGFSSYNEQF
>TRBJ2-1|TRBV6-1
ASPAGDPLNEQF
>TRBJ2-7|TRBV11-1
ASSSPGQGYISSYEQY
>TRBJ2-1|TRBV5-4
ASSFGLGCNEQF
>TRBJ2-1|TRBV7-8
ASSLGQVYNEQF
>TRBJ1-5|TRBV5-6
ASSLRQSQGPQH
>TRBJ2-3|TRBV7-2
ASSLAGTVGKDTQY
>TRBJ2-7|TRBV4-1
ASSQVPLPAYEQY
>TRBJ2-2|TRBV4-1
ASSPGQGGTGELF
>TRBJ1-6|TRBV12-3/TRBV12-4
ASRGQGGSSPLH
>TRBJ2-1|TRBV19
ASSTLAGGYNEQF
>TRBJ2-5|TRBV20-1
SAQENRQETQY
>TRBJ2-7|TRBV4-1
ASSPRDRESDEQY
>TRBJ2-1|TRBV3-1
ASSQALGSYNEQF
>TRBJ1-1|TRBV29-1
SVPTGQGGTEAF
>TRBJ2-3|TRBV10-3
AIRPGQITDTQY
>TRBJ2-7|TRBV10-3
AISGQGYEQY
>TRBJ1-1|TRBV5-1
ASSFLTGINTEAF
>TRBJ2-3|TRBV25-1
ASSDHGRGPDTQY
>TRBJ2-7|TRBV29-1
SAGTGTGGYEQY
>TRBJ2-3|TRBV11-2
ASSFGVAGGTDTQY
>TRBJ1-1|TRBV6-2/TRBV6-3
ASSYLTEGAEAF
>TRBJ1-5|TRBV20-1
SASARTGDNQPQH
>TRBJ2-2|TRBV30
AWSARDRRAGELF
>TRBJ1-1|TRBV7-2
ASSSEGQGVTEAF
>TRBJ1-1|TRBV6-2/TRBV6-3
ASSYEGLEAF
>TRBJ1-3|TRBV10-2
ASSDEASGNTIY
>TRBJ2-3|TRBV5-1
ASTDGPSTDTQY